The 10 T cell receptor beta chains reported below all come from one sample, sequenced in a study of T cell responses to AZD1222 COVID-19 vaccine (dated by TCRdb to about 2021). Libraries were constructed by the immunoSEQ multiplex PCR assay. The clones in this table, taken by TCRdb from immuneACCESS, are in-frame only. Not every clone is retained; where verified, under half of the shortfall comes from an unresolved V gene, and the cause of the rest is unknown. The table for this sample lists about 160,000 clones; around 90% of them were counted only once. Less than 2.5% of the sample lies in the top ten. In light of the paper, this sample's time point label describes: baseline before first vaccination. Specimen: peripheral blood, collected on day 0 of AZD1222 vaccination. The source is an adult in good health.

V usage is TRBV19 and J usage is TRBJ2-7, with D tentatively TRBD1 or TRBD2 (5 bases each). CDR1 LNHDA and CDR2 SQIVND come from the germline V gene (reference sequence). CDR3 length equals 15 residues. Deletions cut 1 base from V and 2 bases from J, with 12 bases between. The CDR3: CASSIGGGSTYEQYF. The CDR3 DNA follows: TGTGCCAGTAGTATAGGTGGGGGTTCAACCTACGAGCAGTACTTC.

The chain carries TRBV28 and TRBJ2-1; the match to TRBD2 covers 7 bases. The CDR3 has 14 amino acids. V was pared by 6 bases and J by 5 bases, with 7 bases of the junction left unmatched. Germline CDR1 and CDR2: MDHEN and SYDVKM. DNA for the CDR3: TGTGCCAGCAGCCGGGGGGACGGGCACAATGAGCAGTTCTTC. Translated: CASSRGDGHNEQFF.

The V gene is TRBV7-9, the J gene TRBJ2-3; D gene unclear. Looked up from germline, CDR1 is SEHNR and CDR2 is FQNEAQ (reference sequence). The ends were cut back, 5 bases at V and 2 bases at J, with 8 bases in the middle. CDR3 size: 13 residues. The CDR3 loop reads CASSARHTDTQYF. CDR3 nucleotide sequence: TGTGCCAGCAGCGCCCGACACACAGATACGCAGTATTTT.

The V and J genes are TRBV28 and TRBJ1-3; D unresolved. Germline values: CDR1 MDHEN, CDR2 SYDVKM. The CDR3 spans 15 residues. V lost 5 bases, J lost 0 bases, and 11 bases lay in between. CDR3 in amino acids: CASSHNRGSGNTIYF. CDR3 bases: TGTGCCAGCAGTCATAACCGGGGCTCTGGAAACACCATATATTTT. The full variable domain, rest sourced from reference TRBV28 and TRBJ1-3, is DVKVTQSSRYLVKRTGEKVFLECVQDMDHENMFWYRQDPGLGLRLIYFSYDVKMKEKGDIPEGYSVSREKKERFSLILESASTNQTSMYLCASSHNRGSGNTIYFGEGSWLTVV.

The chain carries TRBV7-9 and TRBJ1-1; maybe TRBD1 (5 bases). The CDR3 is 14 residues long. Germline CDR1 reads SEHNR; CDR2 reads FQNEAQ (reference sequence). The V gene lost 2 bases and the J gene lost 3 bases, with 10 bases spanning the gap. CDR3 DNA: TGTGCCAGCAGCTTAATCGGGGGGGACACTGAAGCTTTCTTT. Protein product: CASSLIGGDTEAFF.

V usage is TRBV3-1 (or the pseudogene TRBV3-2) and J usage is TRBJ1-1; unclear D gene. This CDR3 has 12 amino acids. Trimming left V 2 bases short and J 12 bases short, with 13 bases between. Germline V gene sequence: CDR1 LGHDT, CDR2 YNNKEL (reference sequence). The CDR3 loop is CASSQKSPTTFF. CDR3 nucleotide sequence: TGTGCCAGCAGCCAAAAAAGCCCAACGACTTTCTTT.

The gene calls are TRBV21-1 and TRBJ1-5. TRBV21-1 counts as a pseudogene. This CDR3 is 14 amino acids long. For the CDR3, the DNA is TGTGCCCTTATCGAGGAAGGGAAATCGCAGCCCCAGCATTTT. The encoded protein is CALIEEGKSQPQHF.

This rearrangement joins TRBV28 to TRBJ1-5, with D hard to call. This CDR3 is built from 13 residues. CDR1 is MDHEN and CDR2 is SYDVKM in the germline V gene. The germline V and J ends were trimmed by 7 bases and 3 bases, with 10 bases remaining between them. CDR3 residues: CASTRLTNQPQHF. The CDR3 DNA follows: TGTGCCAGCACCCGACTCACCAATCAGCCCCAGCATTTT.

In its sample, this clone was seen once. The V and J genes are TRBV27 and TRBJ2-7, with D hard to call. Trimming shortened V by 5 bases and J by 3 bases, and 8 bases separated the two germline ends. The CDR3 is 12 residues long. The germline V gene encodes CDR1 MNHEY and CDR2 SMNVEV (reference sequence). The CDR3 sequence is CASSIGFYEQYF. CDR3 in DNA: TGTGCCAGCAGTATTGGATTCTACGAGCAGTACTTC.

The rearrangement uses TRBV7-3 and TRBJ2-1, with TRBD2 matching over 12 bases. J gave up 7 bases and V 5 bases, and 6 bases lay outside the gene matches. The CDR3 has 15 residues. The V gene's germline CDR1 is SGHTA and CDR2 FQGTGA. CDR3 nucleotide sequence: TGTGCCAGCAGCCCTAGCGGGAGGGCCCGTAATGAGCAGTTCTTC. Protein: CASSPSGRARNEQFF.